This TCR beta chain derives from a study of shared clonotypes between healthy human individuals. Background on the study: A donor's plate count was three for CD4 naive and three for CD4 memory; CD8 naive had two and CD8 memory one.

Regarding the study as a whole: Richness estimates generally favored naive over memory subsets.

The CDR3 has 18 amino acids. Trimming pared 2 bases from V and 5 bases from J, leaving 23 bases between. Germline assignment: CDR1 ENHRY and CDR2 SYGVKD. As for this clone: Antigen unknown.

The method was immunoSEQ multiplex PCR; TCRdb's version includes in-frame clones alone and lacks a portion of them. Here the sample spans 800,000 to 1,200,000 clones, more than 75% being singletons. The specimen sequenced was memory CD4+ T cells from PBMCs. Subset defined: CD45RA-negative fraction. The rearrangement links TRBV10-3 to TRBJ2-3; D tentatively reads TRBD1 or TRBD2 (6 bases each). The clonotype was recovered from a man aged 18 to 35 in good health. Some clones in this sample may be carry-over from other donors' samples. The CDR3 loop reads CAISESPGFGGEGDTQYF. CDR3 nucleotide sequence: TGTGCCATCAGTGAGAGCCCCGGCTTCGGGGGCGAAGGAGATACGCAGTATTTT.